This TCR beta chain was captured by sequencing in a study of beta chain features in type 1 diabetes. The entirety of the isolated RNA underwent reverse transcription, so expressed TCRB transcripts were sequenced. Repertoires were generated with immunoSEQ multiplex PCR, while TCRdb's copy carries only in-frame clones and drops some. This sample yields around 500,000 clones, of which over 9.5% are seen a single time; more than 0.045% belongs to the top ten. CD45RO/CCR7/CD25/CD127/CD95/CD27 separated CD4+ naive, central memory, regulatory and stem cell-like memory cells by sorting. The source is a woman between 18 and 29 years old in good health. Sequenced input: naive CD4+ T cells from blood.

The chain's CDR3 is CASSRRVGETQYF. The CDR3 DNA follows: TGCGCCAGCAGCCGGAGGGTGGGAGAGACCCAGTACTTC. The chain combines TRBV4-3 with TRBJ2-5; the D gene is possibly TRBD2 (6 bases). The CDR3 has 13 amino acids. Looked up from germline, CDR1 is LGHNA and CDR2 is YSLEER. Trimming left V 4 bases short and J 4 bases short, with 10 bases between.